A single T cell receptor (beta chain) is shown here with its context. There is no known antigen for this receptor. The input lacks base qualities; no much larger clone sits a single base away. Amplification of TCR beta CDR3 regions was carried out from RNA transcripts. For the first round of RT-PCR on the TCR CDR3, the HTBI primer set was used together with the Qiagen OneStep RT-PCR kit. The libraries were constructed in a second round of multiplex PCR and then size-selected and purified. Paired-end sequencing of the libraries was performed with 100 bp reads on an Illumina HiSeq2000. Processing in the source paper ran as follows. SOAPnuke was used to process the raw data, removing reads that contained adapters or uncalled bases, had a mean Phred below 15, or lacked an exact match to the constant primer or identifier. High-quality paired reads were merged using COPE v1.2.5, and each unique nucleotide sequence was defined as a clonotype. Clonotypes were aligned to IMGT TRBV, TRBD and TRBJ reference segments using MiTCR v1.1. Analysis was restricted to V-J combinations with a frequency above 0.0001, which covered roughly 99% of repertoires. A TCS score was defined as the ratio between F50 (clonal expansion) and ExV (chaos), using BLOSUM62-based TCRdist between CDR3 peptides within each V-J. Welch's t-statistics and random forest reduced around 510 V-J features to fewer than 15, which were used in a naive Bayes classifier (R e1071). Clones were called with MiXCR by TCRdb after fastp trimmed the public reads at Q25, and only in-frame beta chains were retained. Under each unique CDR3 protein, matching rows form one entry showing the most common genes and DNA. TCRdb assigned the V and J calls; the authors' analysis was not used. In all, the sample holds around 340,000 distinct CDR3 sequences, and around 18% of those were seen once. The ten largest account for 15% to 18% of the sample.

Ophthalmopathy patients had moderately to severely active disease, with a Clinical Activity Score of 3 or more, a NOSPECS grade of 4 or more, and a disease duration of less than 3 months. Exclusion was applied to patients with uncontrolled infections, other autoimmune diseases, pregnancy or lactation. Clinical symptoms, serum thyroxine and TRAb, thyroid ultrasound, and orbital computed tomography formed the basis for the diagnoses. Ficoll-Paque density gradient centrifugation was used to isolate PBMCs from approximately 11 ml of fresh peripheral blood. Total RNA was extracted using Trizol reagent, and RNA quality was assessed on an Agilent 2100 Bioanalyzer. This sample stems from a study of T cells in Graves' hyperthyroidism and ophthalmopathy (dated by TCRdb to 2018 to 2020). For context, the study as a whole: Peripheral blood was sampled at the time of initial diagnosis, prior to any treatment. TCR Vbeta CDR3 sequencing of 135 peripheral blood samples (under 45 ophthalmopathy, some 75 hyperthyroidism and some 17 progressor patients) is reported in the paper. Following sampling, methimazole starting at 30 mg daily was given to hyperthyroidism patients, and high-dose intravenous methylprednisolone was given to ophthalmopathy patients. The study also compared thyroid tissue and blood T-cell repertoires from a handful of Graves' hyperthyroidism patients. The 100 discovery patients were divided at random into training and test sets in a 7:3 ratio. TCR V-J signatures able to tell the groups apart were searched for in a discovery cohort of 100 or so patients, of whom more than 40 had Graves' ophthalmopathy and about 60 had stable Graves' hyperthyroidism. Prospective prediction of ophthalmopathy was tested in an independent validation cohort of about 19 hyperthyroidism patients and 15 to 17 patients who later progressed to ophthalmopathy.

Points the paper makes about the study in general: Most expanded thyroid clonotypes (frequency above 0.001) were also found in blood, which suggests that blood repertoires may mirror thyroid immune responses. Sample size was not statistically predetermined, and blinding of investigators to group allocation was not performed. In validation, the model predicted progression to ophthalmopathy a median of roughly 6.1 months before onset, with around 70% sensitivity and 72.22% specificity. In cross-validation, a model built on a 13 V-J signature told ophthalmopathy apart from stable hyperthyroidism with 85% to 90% sensitivity and roughly 83% specificity, and in testing the same model reached 80%/75%.

The sequencing input was blood. This TCR was recovered from a woman in her thirties or forties with Graves' ophthalmopathy.

The nucleotides read TGTGCCAGCAGCTTAGCGCTTAGGAACACTGAAGCTTTCTTT. It translates to CASSLALRNTEAFF. The sequence links TRBV11-1 to TRBJ1-1, with the D gene not confidently named. CDR3 length: 14 amino acids, cysteine to phenylalanine. The DNA shown is the 42-base CDR3, in frame from base 1. V sheds 0 bases and J sheds 1 base, leaving 6 bases between their ends. The germline V gene encodes CDR1 SGHAT and CDR2 FQDESV (reference sequence).